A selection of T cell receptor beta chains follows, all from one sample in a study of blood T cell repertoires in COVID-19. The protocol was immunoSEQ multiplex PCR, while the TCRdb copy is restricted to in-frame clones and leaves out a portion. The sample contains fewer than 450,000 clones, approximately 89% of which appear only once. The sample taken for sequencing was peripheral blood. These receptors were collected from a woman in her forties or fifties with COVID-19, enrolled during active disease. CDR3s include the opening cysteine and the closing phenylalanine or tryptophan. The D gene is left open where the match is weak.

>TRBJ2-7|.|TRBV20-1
CSAREGLF
TGCAGTGCTAGAGAGGGCCTCTTC
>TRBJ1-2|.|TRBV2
CASYRGYLYGYTF
TGTGCCAGTTATCGGGGGTATCTCTATGGCTACACCTTC
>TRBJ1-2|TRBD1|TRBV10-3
CAINTGEEDGYTF
TGTGCCATTAATACAGGGGAAGAAGATGGCTACACCTTC
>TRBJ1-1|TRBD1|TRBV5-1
CASSPGQVPEAFF
TGCGCCAGCAGCCCGGGACAGGTTCCTGAAGCTTTCTTT
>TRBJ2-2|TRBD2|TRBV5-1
CASSLGLAGYTGELFF
TGCGCCAGCAGCTTGGGACTAGCGGGATACACCGGGGAGCTGTTTTTT
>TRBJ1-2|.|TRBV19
CASSMSGLYGYTF
TGTGCCAGTAGTATGTCAGGCCTCTATGGCTACACCTTC
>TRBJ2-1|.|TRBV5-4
CASSFRAPTYNEQFF
TGTGCCAGCAGCTTCAGGGCACCAACCTACAATGAGCAGTTCTTC
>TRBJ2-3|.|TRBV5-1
CASSEDSSTDTQYF
TGCGCCAGCAGCGAGGACAGCAGCACAGATACGCAGTATTTT
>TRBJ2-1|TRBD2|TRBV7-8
CASSWGGLDEQFF
TGTGCCAGCTCTTGGGGGGGTCTCGATGAGCAGTTCTTC
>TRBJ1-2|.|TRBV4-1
CASSQGRDIRNYGYTF
TGCGCCAGCAGCCAAGGCCGTGACATCCGTAACTATGGCTACACCTTC
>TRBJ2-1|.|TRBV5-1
CASSLTGDSGRSEQFF
TGCGCCAGCAGTTTGACTGGGGACAGTGGGAGGAGTGAGCAGTTCTTC
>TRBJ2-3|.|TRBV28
CASSWGRGTDTQYF
TGTGCCAGCAGTTGGGGGCGGGGCACAGATACGCAGTATTTT
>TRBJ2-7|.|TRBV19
CASSTSSYEQYF
TGTGCCAGTAGTACCAGCTCCTACGAGCAGTACTTC
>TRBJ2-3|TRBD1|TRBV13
CASSLGDRSTDTQYF
TGTGCCAGCAGCCTGGGGGACAGAAGCACAGATACGCAGTATTTT
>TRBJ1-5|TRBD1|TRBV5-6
CASSSSDRGRYSNQPQHF
TGTGCCAGCAGCTCCTCGGACAGGGGACGTTATAGCAATCAGCCCCAGCATTTT
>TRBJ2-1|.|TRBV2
CASTGRGGRYNEQFF
TGTGCCAGCACCGGAAGAGGGGGTCGGTACAATGAGCAGTTCTTC